This T cell receptor beta chain stems from a study of shared clonotypes between healthy human individuals. The wider study: Contributing individuals were two females and three males aged 18 to 49.

TCRdb keeps only in-frame clones here, not all; method: immunoSEQ multiplex PCR. The table includes about 490,000 clones, around three quarters detected once. The CDR3 sequence is 13 residues long. Germline lookup yields CDR1 SGDLS and CDR2 YYNGEE. The V and J ends lost 3 bases and 1 base respectively, with 7 bases between them. The study, taken as a whole, reports: Investigators collected only blood, and repertoires in tissues likely differ.

All the donors were Caucasian adults who lived in Nashville, Tennessee. In unsorted samples, genomic DNA was obtained using around 100 million PBMCs. At least ten counts were recorded for this clone. The antigen is undetermined. The chain links TRBV9 to TRBJ1-1; D remains ambiguous. The sample comprised PBMCs. The TCR was taken from a woman aged 40 to 50 in good health. Some clones in this sample may be carry-over from other donors' samples. The CDR3 DNA reads TGTGCCAGCAGCGCCGACACGAACACTGAAGCTTTCTTT. Amino acids: CASSADTNTEAFF.